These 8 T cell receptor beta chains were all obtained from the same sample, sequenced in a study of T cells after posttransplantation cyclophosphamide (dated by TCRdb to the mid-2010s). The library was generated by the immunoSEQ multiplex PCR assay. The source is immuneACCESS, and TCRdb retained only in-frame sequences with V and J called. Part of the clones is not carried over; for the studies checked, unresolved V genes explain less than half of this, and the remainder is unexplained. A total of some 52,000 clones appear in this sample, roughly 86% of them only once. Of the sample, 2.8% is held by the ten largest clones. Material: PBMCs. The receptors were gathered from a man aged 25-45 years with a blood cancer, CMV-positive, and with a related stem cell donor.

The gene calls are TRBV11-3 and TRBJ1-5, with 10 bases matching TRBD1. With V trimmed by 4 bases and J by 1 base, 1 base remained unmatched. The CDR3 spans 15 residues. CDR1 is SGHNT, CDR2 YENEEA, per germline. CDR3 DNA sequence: TGTGCCAGCAGCTCGGGACAGGGGAGCAATCAGCCCCAGCATTTT. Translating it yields CASSSGQGSNQPQHF.

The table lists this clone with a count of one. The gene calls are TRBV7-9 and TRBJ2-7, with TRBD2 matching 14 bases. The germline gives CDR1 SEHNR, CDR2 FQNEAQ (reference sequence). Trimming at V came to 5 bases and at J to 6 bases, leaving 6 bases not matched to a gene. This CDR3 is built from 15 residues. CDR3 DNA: TGTGCCAGCAGCGGGGGGACTAGCGGGAGTGGCGAGCAGTACTTC. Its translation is CASSGGTSGSGEQYF.

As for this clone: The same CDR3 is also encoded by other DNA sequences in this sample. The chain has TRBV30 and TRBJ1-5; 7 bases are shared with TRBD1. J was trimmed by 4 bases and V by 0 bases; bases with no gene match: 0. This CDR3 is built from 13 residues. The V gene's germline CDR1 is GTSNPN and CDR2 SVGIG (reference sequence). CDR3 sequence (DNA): TGTGCCTGGAGTGTACAGGGGAATCAGCCCCAGCATTTT. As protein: CAWSVQGNQPQHF.

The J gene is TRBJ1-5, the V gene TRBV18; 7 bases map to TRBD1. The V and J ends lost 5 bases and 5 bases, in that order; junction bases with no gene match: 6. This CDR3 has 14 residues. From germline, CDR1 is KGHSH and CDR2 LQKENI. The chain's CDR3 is CASSTTGFDQPQHF. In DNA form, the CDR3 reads TGTGCCAGCTCAACGACAGGGTTCGATCAGCCCCAGCATTTT.

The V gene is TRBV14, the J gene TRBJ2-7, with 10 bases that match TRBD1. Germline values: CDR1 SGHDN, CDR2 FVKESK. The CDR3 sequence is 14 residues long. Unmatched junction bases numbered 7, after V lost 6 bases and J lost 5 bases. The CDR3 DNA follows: TGTGCCAGCAGAGGGGGACAGGGGCGCAACGAGCAGTACTTC. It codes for CASRGGQGRNEQYF.

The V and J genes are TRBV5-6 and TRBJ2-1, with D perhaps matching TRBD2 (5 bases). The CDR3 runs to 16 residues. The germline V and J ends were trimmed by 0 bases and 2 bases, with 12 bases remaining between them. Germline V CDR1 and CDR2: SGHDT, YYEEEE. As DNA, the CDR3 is TGTGCCAGCAGCTTGGGTCTAGCCACCCCCTACAATGAGCAGTTCTTC. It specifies CASSLGLATPYNEQFF.

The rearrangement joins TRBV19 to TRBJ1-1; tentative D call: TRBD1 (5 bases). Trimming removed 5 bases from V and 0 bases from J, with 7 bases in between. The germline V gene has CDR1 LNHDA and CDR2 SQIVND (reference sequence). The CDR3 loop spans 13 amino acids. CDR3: CASSPGMNTEAFF. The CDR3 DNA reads TGTGCCAGTAGTCCAGGGATGAACACTGAAGCTTTCTTT.

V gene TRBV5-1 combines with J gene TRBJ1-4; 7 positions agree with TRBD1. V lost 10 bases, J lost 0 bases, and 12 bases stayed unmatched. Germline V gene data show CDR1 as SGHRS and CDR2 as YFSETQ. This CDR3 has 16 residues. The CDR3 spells CASSDRPSATNEKLFF. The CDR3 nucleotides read TGCGCCTCCTCGGACAGGCCTTCCGCAACTAATGAAAAACTGTTTTTT.